This T cell receptor beta chain was captured by sequencing in a study of shared clonotypes between healthy human individuals. The study separated CD4+ cells into CD45RA+ naive and CD45RA-negative memory subsets. Germline CDR1 is MNHNS and CDR2 is SASEGT. The CDR3 extends over 14 amino acids. Points on this clone: One end of the junction does not line up with germline, which may come from a read error.

Sorted-subset replicate PCR reactions contained approximately 190 ng DNA, corresponding to around 30,000 T cell genomes. Profiled with immunoSEQ multiplex PCR; TCRdb holds only in-frame clones, not every one. This table holds about 980,000 clones, around 80% found once. The sequence came from a young man in good health. V gene TRBV6-1 combines with J gene TRBJ1-6; 7 bases agree with TRBD1. The sequenced material came from memory CD4+ T cells sorted from blood. Subset given: CD45RA-negative fraction. The CDR3 DNA follows: TGTGCCAGCAGTGACTCTATGACAGGGCCCATCGCGAACTTT. As protein: CASSDSMTGPIANF.